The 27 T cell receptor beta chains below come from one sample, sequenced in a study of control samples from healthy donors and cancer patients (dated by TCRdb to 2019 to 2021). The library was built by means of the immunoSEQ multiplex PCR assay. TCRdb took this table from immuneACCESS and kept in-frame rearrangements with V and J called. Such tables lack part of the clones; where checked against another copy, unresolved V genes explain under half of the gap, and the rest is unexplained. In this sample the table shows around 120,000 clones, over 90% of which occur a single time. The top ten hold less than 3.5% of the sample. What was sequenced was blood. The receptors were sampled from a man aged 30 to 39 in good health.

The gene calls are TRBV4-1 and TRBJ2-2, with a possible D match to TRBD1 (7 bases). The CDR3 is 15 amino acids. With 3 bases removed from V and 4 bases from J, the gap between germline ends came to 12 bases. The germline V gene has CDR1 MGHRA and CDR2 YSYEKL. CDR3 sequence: CASSQRDSTTGELFF. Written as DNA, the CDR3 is TGCGCCAGCAGCCAGCGGGACAGTACCACCGGGGAGCTGTTTTTT.

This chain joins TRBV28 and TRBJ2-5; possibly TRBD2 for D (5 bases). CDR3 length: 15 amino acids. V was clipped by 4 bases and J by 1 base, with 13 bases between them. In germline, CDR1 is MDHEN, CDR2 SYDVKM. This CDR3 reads CASSSLGSPQETQYF. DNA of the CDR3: TGTGCCAGCAGTTCATTGGGGAGCCCCCAAGAGACCCAGTACTTC.

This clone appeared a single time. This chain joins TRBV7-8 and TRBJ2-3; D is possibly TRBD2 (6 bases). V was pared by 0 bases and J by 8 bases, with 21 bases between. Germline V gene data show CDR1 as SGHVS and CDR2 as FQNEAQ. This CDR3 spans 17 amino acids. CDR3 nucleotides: TGTGCCAGCAGCTTAGCACAACTAGCTCCGTTGGGCGGTACGCAGTATTTT. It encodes CASSLAQLAPLGGTQYF.

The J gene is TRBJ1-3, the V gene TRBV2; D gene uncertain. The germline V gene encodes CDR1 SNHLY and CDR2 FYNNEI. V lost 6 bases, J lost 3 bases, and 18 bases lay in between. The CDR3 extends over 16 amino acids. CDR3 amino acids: CASSAARGGGGNTIYF. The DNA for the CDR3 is TGTGCCAGCAGCGCCGCACGGGGAGGAGGTGGAAACACCATATATTTT.

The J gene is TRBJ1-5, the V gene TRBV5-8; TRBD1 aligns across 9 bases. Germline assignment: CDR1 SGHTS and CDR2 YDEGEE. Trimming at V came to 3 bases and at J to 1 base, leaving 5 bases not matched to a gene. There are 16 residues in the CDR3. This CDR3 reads CASSWRTGVSNQPQHF. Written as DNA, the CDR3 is TGTGCCAGCAGCTGGAGGACAGGGGTGAGCAATCAGCCCCAGCATTTT.

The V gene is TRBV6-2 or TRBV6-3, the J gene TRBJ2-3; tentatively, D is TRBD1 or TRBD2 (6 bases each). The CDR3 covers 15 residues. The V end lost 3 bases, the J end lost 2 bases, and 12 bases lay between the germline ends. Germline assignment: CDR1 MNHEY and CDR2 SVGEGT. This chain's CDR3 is CASSYLRGDTDTQYF. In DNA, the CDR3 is TGTGCCAGCAGTTATCTTAGGGGGGACACAGATACGCAGTATTTT.

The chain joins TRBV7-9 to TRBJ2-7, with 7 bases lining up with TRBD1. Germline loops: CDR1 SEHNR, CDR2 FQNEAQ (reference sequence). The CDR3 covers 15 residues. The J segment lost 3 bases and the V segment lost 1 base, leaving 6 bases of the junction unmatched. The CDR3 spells CASSLDRGPIYEQYF. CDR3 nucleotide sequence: TGTGCCAGCAGCTTAGACAGGGGCCCTATCTACGAGCAGTACTTC.

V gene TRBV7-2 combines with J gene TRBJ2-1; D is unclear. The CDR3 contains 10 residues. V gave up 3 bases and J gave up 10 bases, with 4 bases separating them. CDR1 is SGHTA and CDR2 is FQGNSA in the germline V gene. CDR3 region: CASSFEEQFF. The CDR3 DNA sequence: TGTGCCAGCAGCTTTGAGGAGCAGTTCTTC.

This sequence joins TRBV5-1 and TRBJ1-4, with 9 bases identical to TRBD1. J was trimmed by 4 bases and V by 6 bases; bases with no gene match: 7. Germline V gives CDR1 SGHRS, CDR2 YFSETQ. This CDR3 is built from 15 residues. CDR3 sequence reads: CASTSGTGNNEKLFF. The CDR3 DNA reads TGCGCCAGCACCTCCGGGACAGGGAATAATGAAAAACTGTTTTTT.

The CDR3 nucleotides are TGTGCCAGCACCTTACCGGGACAGGGTTTGGGATCACCCCTCCACTTT. Protein: CASTLPGQGLGSPLHF. V usage is TRBV28 and J usage is TRBJ1-6; the match to TRBD1 covers 9 bases. The CDR3 is 16 amino acids. Germline CDR1 is MDHEN and CDR2 is SYDVKM. The J segment lost 10 bases and the V segment lost 7 bases, leaving 14 bases of the junction unmatched. Full variable domain (rest looked up from reference TRBV28 and TRBJ1-6): DVKVTQSSRYLVKRTGEKVFLECVQDMDHENMFWYRQDPGLGLRLIYFSYDVKMKEKGDIPEGYSVSREKKERFSLILESASTNQTSMYLCASTLPGQGLGSPLHFGNGTRLTVT.

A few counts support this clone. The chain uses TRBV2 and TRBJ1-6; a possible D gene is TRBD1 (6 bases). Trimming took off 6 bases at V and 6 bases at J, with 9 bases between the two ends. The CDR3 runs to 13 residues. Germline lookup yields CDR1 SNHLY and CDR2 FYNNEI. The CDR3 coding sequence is TGTGCCAGCAGGGGAGGGGGTAATTCACCCCTCCACTTT. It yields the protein CASRGGGNSPLHF.

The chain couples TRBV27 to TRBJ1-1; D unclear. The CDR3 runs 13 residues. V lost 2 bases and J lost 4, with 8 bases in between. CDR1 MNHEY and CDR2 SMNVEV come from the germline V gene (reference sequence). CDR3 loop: CASSLPPFTEAFF. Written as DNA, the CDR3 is TGTGCCAGCAGTTTACCCCCTTTCACTGAAGCTTTCTTT.

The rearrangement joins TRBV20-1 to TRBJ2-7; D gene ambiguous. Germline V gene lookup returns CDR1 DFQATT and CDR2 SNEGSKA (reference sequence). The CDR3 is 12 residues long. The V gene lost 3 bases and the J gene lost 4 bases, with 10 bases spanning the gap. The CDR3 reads CSASDDVYEQYF. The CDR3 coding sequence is TGCAGTGCTAGTGACGATGTTTACGAGCAGTACTTC.

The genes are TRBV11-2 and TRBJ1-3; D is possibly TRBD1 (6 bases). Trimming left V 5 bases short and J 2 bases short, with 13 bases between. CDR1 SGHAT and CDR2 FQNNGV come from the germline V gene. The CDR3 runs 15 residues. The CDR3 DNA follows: TGTGCCAGCAGCCTCCGGGACACCGCTGGAAACACCATATATTTT. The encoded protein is CASSLRDTAGNTIYF.

The CDR3 bases are TGTGCCAGCAGCAGACAGGGGGCCTACGAGCAGTACTTC. Its protein is CASSRQGAYEQYF. The V call is TRBV28, the J call TRBJ2-7; 9 bases are a match to TRBD1. CDR3 length: 13 residues. Germline-derived CDR1 and CDR2 are MDHEN and SYDVKM. V lost 6 bases and J lost 2; bases outside the gene matches: 2.

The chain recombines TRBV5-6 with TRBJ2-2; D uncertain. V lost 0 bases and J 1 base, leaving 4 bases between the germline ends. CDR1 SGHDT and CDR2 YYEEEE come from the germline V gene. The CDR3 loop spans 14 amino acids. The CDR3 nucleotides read TGTGCCAGCAGCTTGGGGGGGAACACCGGGGAGCTGTTTTTT. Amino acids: CASSLGGNTGELFF.

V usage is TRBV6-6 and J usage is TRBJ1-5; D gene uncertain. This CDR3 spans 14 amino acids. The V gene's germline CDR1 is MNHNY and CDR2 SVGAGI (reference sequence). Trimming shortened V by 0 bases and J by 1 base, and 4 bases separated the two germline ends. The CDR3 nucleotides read TGTGCCAGCAGTTACTCAGCCAGCAATCAGCCCCAGCATTTT. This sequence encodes CASSYSASNQPQHF.

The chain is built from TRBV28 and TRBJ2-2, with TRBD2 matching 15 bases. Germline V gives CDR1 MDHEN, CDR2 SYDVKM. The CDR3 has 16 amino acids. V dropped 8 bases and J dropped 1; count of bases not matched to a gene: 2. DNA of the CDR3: TGTGCCAGCCTGGGACTAGCGGGGGGGAACACCGGGGAGCTGTTTTTT. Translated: CASLGLAGGNTGELFF.

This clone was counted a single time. The CDR3 spells CASSQALSFAEAFF. In nucleotides, the CDR3 is TGTGCCAGCAGCCAAGCATTGAGTTTCGCTGAAGCTTTCTTT. This rearrangement joins TRBV4-2 to TRBJ1-1; no firm D call. Trimming took off 1 base at V and 6 bases at J, with 12 bases between the two ends. There are 14 residues in the CDR3. Germline V gene sequence: CDR1 LGHNA, CDR2 YNFKEQ.

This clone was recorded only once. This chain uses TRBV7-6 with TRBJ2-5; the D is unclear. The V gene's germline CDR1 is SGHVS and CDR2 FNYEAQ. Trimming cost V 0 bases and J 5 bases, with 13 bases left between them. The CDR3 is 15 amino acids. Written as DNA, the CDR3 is TGTGCCAGCAGCTTAGCGGAGTTGAGTATGGAGACCCAGTACTTC. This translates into CASSLAELSMETQYF.

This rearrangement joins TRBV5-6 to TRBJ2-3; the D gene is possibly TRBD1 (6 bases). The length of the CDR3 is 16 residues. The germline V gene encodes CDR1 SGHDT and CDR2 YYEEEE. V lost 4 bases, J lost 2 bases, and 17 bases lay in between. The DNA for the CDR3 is TGTGCCAGCAGCAAAAAGGGGGTCAGTTTCACAGATACGCAGTATTTT. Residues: CASSKKGVSFTDTQYF.

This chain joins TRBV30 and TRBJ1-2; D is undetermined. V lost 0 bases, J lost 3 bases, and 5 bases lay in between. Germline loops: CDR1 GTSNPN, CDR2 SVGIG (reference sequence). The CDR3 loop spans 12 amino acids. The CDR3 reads CAWSVQDYGYTF. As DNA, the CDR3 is TGTGCCTGGAGTGTGCAGGACTATGGCTACACCTTC. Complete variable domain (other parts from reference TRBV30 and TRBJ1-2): SQTIHQWPATLVQPVGSPLSLECTVEGTSNPNLYWYRQAAGRGLQLLFYSVGIGQISSEVPQNLSASRPQDRQFILSSKKLLLSDSGFYLCAWSVQDYGYTFGSGTRLTVV.

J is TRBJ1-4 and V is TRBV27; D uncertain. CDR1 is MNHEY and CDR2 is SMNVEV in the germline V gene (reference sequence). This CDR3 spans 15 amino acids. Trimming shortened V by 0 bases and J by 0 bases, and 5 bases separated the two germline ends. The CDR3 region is CASSLSVATNEKLFF. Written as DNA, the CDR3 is TGTGCCAGCAGTTTATCGGTAGCAACTAATGAAAAACTGTTTTTT. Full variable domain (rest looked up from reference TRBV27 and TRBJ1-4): EAQVTQNPRYLITVTGKKLTVTCSQNMNHEYMSWYRQDPGLGLRQIYYSMNVEVTDKGDVPEGYKVSRKEKRNFPLILESPSPNQTSLYFCASSLSVATNEKLFFGSGTQLSVL.

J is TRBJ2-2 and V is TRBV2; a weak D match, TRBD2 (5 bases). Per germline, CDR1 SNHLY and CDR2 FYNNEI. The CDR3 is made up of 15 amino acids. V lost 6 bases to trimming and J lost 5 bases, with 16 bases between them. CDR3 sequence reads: CASRPVGGWTGELFF. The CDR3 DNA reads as TGTGCCAGCAGGCCTGTTGGAGGCTGGACCGGGGAGCTGTTTTTT.

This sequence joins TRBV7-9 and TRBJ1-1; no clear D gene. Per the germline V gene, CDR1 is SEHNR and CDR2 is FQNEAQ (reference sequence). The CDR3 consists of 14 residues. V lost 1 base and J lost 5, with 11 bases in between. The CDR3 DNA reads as TGTGCCAGCAGCTTAGAGGTAGGGTGGACTGAAGCTTTCTTT. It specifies CASSLEVGWTEAFF.

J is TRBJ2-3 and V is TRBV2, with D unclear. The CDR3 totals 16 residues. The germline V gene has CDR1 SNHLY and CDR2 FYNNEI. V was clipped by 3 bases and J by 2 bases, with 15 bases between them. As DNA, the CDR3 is TGTGCCAGCAGTGATTTGACTCCCTATGACACAGATACGCAGTATTTT. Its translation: CASSDLTPYDTDTQYF. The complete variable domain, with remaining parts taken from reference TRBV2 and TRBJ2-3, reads EPEVTQTPSHQVTQMGQEVILRCVPISNHLYFYWYRQILGQKVEFLVSFYNNEISEKSEIFDDQFSVERPDGSNFTLKIRSTKLEDSAMYFCASSDLTPYDTDTQYFGPGTRLTVL.

The CDR3 sequence is CASSPIGATEAFF. The DNA of the CDR3 is TGTGCCAGCAGCCCAATAGGGGCGACTGAAGCTTTCTTT. V and J are TRBV7-9 and TRBJ1-1; D might be TRBD1 (5 bases). The CDR3 is 13 amino acids. Germline assignment: CDR1 SEHNR and CDR2 FQNEAQ (reference sequence). The V end was cut by 5 bases, the J end by 5 bases, with 12 bases between.